The source of this T cell receptor (beta chain) is a study of blood T cells in healthy people across ages (dated by TCRdb to 2013 to 2016). About the full investigation: In model experiments, template switching captured about one uniquely barcoded TCR beta cDNA molecule for every two T cells. For two donors (one aged 18 to 30 and one aged 80 or older), the study analyzed two additional independent replicas of 1 million unique cDNA reads from the same blood draw. Using deep sequencing normalized with unique cDNA molecular identifiers, the study measured how TCR beta repertoire diversity changes with age. The donors were split into four age groups: young (average around 16 years), middle-aged (roughly 42), aged (about 62) and long-lived (under 90). To avoid experimental bias, donors of different ages were randomly spread across the sequencing lanes. General study outcomes and caveats: Donor CMV infection status was unknown, potentially confounding age-related changes in expanded clonotypes. Observed TCR beta diversity per million T cells fell roughly linearly with age, and a significant reduction was already apparent by age roughly 40. The long-lived group showed more naive CD4+ T cells, fewer expanded clones and increased TCR diversity than the aged group, suggesting age selection. A strong correlation was found between observed TCR beta diversity and the percentage of naive T cells measured by flow cytometry. Bulk unsorted PBMC profiling prevented conclusive comparison of naive and antigen-experienced compartments. Estimates of total diversity based on one million sequenced T cells were considered lower bounds and underestimates.

After removal of 0 bases from V and 4 bases from J, the junction retains 13 bases not matched to a gene. As encoded in the germline V gene, CDR1 is SGDLS while CDR2 is YYNGEE. Taken from cysteine to phenylalanine, the CDR3 has 19 residues. CDR3 DNA only is kept here, 57 bases in frame from base 1. Libraries came from 5' RACE. Sequencer: Illumina HiSeq 2500. The second PCR ran for about 6 to 12 cycles and used a J-beta primer mix along with a sample-barcoded 5' primer. Each TCR beta cDNA molecule received a unique molecular identifier from a template-switch 5' adaptor carrying 12 random nucleotides. Each sample yielded at least 2.5 million CDR3-containing paired-end reads. First-strand cDNA was synthesized from all RNA with the Mint cDNA synthesis kit, primed by a TRBC-specific oligonucleotide. After uracil-DNA glycosylase treatment, a first 18-cycle PCR used universal primers M1SS and BC2_uni_R on all cDNA. From the authors' description of their analysis: Normalization of each sample was performed by random selection of 1 million high-quality reads, each carrying a distinct molecular identifier. Instead of being binned into consensus sequences, reads that shared molecular identifiers were thrown out. MiTCR, set to a Q25 quality threshold and the strictest error-elimination algorithm, was used for CDR3 identification, clonotype clustering and error correction. A nonparametric unseen species model with Euler transformation was used to estimate a lower bound on total TCR beta diversity. TCRdb trimmed public reads at Q25 via fastp, called clones via MiXCR and kept in-frame beta chains. Here each entry gathers all rows of one CDR3 protein and keeps the most common genes and DNA. These V and J calls rely on TCRdb rather than the paper's analysis. For this sample the table gives about 1,400,000 distinct CDR3 sequences, of which 35% to 45% were detected only once. The ten largest make up roughly 8.2% of the sample.

Systemically healthy Caucasian individuals from Russia, some 38 in total and aged about 6 to 95 years, were included as donors. Each donor gave roughly 9.5 milliliters of peripheral blood, collected into EDTA-treated Vacutainer tubes. PBMCs were isolated by Ficoll-Paque density-gradient centrifugation, with at least 6 million obtained per sample. Total RNA was extracted from PBMCs with Trizol reagent, with at least 6 micrograms obtained per sample. The percentages of naive CD45RAhigh/CD27high T cells were determined by flow cytometry on a PBMC aliquot from every donor. There are a few counts of this clonotype. Which antigen it targets is not known. There are no base qualities to consult, and no much larger clone falls within one base.

The sequence links TRBV9 to TRBJ2-6; 7 central bases correspond to TRBD2. What was sequenced was blood. The receptor was derived from a woman aged 18-29 years in good health. CDR3 loop: CASSVDGGKFASGANVLTF. The DNA sequence is as follows: TGTGCCAGCAGCGTAGACGGGGGGAAATTTGCATCAGGGGCCAACGTCCTGACTTTC.